A single sample is the source of the 22 T cell receptor beta chains below, sequenced in a study of blood T cell repertoires in COVID-19 (dated by TCRdb to the early 2020s). The method was the immunoSEQ multiplex PCR assay. The table was pulled from immuneACCESS by TCRdb, which kept in-frame rearrangements only. Such tables lose some clones; where checked, under half of the loss comes from unresolved V genes, and the rest has no known cause. The sample has under 200,000 clones on record, about four fifths of them singletons. Around 6.5% of the sample lies in the top ten. The sequencing input was peripheral blood. Receptor source: a woman between 40 and 55 years old with acute or convalescent COVID-19.

This chain joins TRBV28 and TRBJ1-5; D remains ambiguous. Germline assignment: CDR1 MDHEN and CDR2 SYDVKM. This CDR3 is built from 12 residues. V gave up 5 bases and J gave up 7 bases, with 9 bases separating them. Written as DNA, the CDR3 is TGTGCCAGCAGTCCCTCGGGACAGCCCCAGCATTTT. As protein: CASSPSGQPQHF.

This chain links TRBV6-5 with TRBJ1-4; 7 bases are shared with TRBD1. Unmatched junction bases numbered 5, after V lost 2 bases and J lost 8 bases. This CDR3 is 14 amino acids long. Germline V lookup: CDR1 MNHEY, CDR2 SVGAGI. The CDR3 sequence is CASSYTWDSEKLFF. As DNA, the CDR3 is TGTGCCAGCAGTTACACGTGGGACAGCGAAAAACTGTTTTTT.

V is TRBV5-1 and J is TRBJ2-4; D is unclear. The length of the CDR3 is 15 residues. CDR1 is SGHRS, CDR2 YFSETQ, per germline. The ends were cut back, 7 bases at V and 0 bases at J, with 14 bases in the middle. CDR3 nucleotides: TGCGCCAGCGCCCAACATCTGCTAGCCAAAAACATTCAGTACTTC. This codes for CASAQHLLAKNIQYF.

V and J are TRBV7-2 and TRBJ2-7, with 8 bases identical to TRBD2. Per the germline V gene, CDR1 is SGHTA and CDR2 is FQGNSA. V gave up 5 bases and J gave up 8 bases; unmatched junction bases: 14. The CDR3 totals 15 residues. In DNA, the CDR3 is TGTGCCAGCAGCCAAACTAGCGGTGACCTACGGCAGCAGTACTTC. Its translation is CASSQTSGDLRQQYF.

The genes are TRBV5-6 and TRBJ2-3, with 12 positions matching TRBD2. This CDR3 region has 16 residues. The junction had 6 bases not matched to a gene; V was cut back by 7 bases and J by 0 bases. Germline V gives CDR1 SGHDT, CDR2 YYEEEE. In DNA, the CDR3 is TGTGCCAGCGGGCTAGCGGGAGGGCCTAGCACAGATACGCAGTATTTT. It is translated as CASGLAGGPSTDTQYF.

The chain recombines TRBV19 with TRBJ2-5, with a tentative D call TRBD2 (5 bases). CDR1 and CDR2 from the germline V gene are LNHDA and SQIVND (reference sequence). The V and J ends lost 6 bases and 14 bases respectively, with 13 bases between them. The CDR3 contains 10 residues. For the CDR3, the DNA is TGTGCCAGTAGCCTCGGGGAACGCTACTTC. Its protein is CASSLGERYF.

The chain uses TRBV28 and TRBJ1-2; D may be TRBD1 (5 bases). Trimming took off 3 bases at V and 8 bases at J, with 13 bases between the two ends. This CDR3 has 13 amino acids. From germline, CDR1 is MDHEN and CDR2 SYDVKM. The CDR3 region is CASSFREGRGYTF. The CDR3 DNA is TGTGCCAGCAGTTTCAGGGAGGGCAGGGGCTACACCTTC.

The V gene is TRBV18, the J gene TRBJ1-2; D is unclear. This CDR3 is built from 14 residues. Looked up from germline, CDR1 is KGHSH and CDR2 is LQKENI. The ends were cut back, 2 bases at V and 5 bases at J, with 12 bases in the middle. The CDR3 loop is CASSPYRELYGYTF. The DNA for the CDR3 is TGTGCCAGCTCACCATACCGGGAACTTTATGGCTACACCTTC.

J is TRBJ1-4 and V is TRBV2; D may be TRBD1 (5 bases). Germline lookup yields CDR1 SNHLY and CDR2 FYNNEI. With 0 bases removed from V and 4 bases from J, the gap between germline ends came to 15 bases. CDR3 size: 17 residues. The CDR3 bases are TGTGCCAGCAGTGAAGCGCTTGGGGCGGGGGTTAATGAAAAACTGTTTTTT. Translation: CASSEALGAGVNEKLFF.

The V gene is TRBV10-1, the J gene TRBJ2-3; TRBD2 aligns across 10 bases. The CDR3 has 15 amino acids. CDR1 WNHNN and CDR2 SYGVQD come from the germline V gene (reference sequence). Trimming at V came to 2 bases and at J to 5 bases, leaving 4 bases not matched to a gene. The CDR3 region is CASSEASGSVDTQYF. The DNA of the CDR3 is TGCGCCAGCAGTGAGGCTAGCGGGAGCGTAGATACGCAGTATTTT.

The chain has TRBV27 and TRBJ2-7; D gene unclear. Trimming removed 2 bases from V and 0 bases from J, with 5 bases in between. The CDR3 is made up of 13 amino acids. Germline V lookup: CDR1 MNHEY, CDR2 SMNVEV (reference sequence). DNA for the CDR3: TGTGCCAGCAGTTTAGTAGCCTCCTACGAGCAGTACTTC. Encoded protein: CASSLVASYEQYF.

For the CDR3, the DNA is TGTGCCAGCAGCCTAACAGGGGACAATTCACCCCTCCACTTT. It translates to CASSLTGDNSPLHF. The J gene is TRBJ1-6, the V gene TRBV28; 7 bases fit TRBD1. CDR1 MDHEN and CDR2 SYDVKM come from the germline V gene. With V trimmed by 6 bases and J by 7 bases, 6 bases remained unmatched. The CDR3 sequence is 14 residues long. Drawing the rest from reference TRBV28 and TRBJ1-6, the complete variable domain is DVKVTQSSRYLVKRTGEKVFLECVQDMDHENMFWYRQDPGLGLRLIYFSYDVKMKEKGDIPEGYSVSREKKERFSLILESASTNQTSMYLCASSLTGDNSPLHFGNGTRLTVT.

The chain employs TRBV28 and TRBJ1-5; 9 nucleotides match TRBD1. V gave up 3 bases and J gave up 0 bases; unmatched junction bases: 9. Germline V CDR1 and CDR2: MDHEN, SYDVKM. The CDR3 runs to 18 residues. The CDR3 bases are TGTGCCAGCAGTTTGGCGGGACAGGGTAGTTTTAGCAATCAGCCCCAGCATTTT. Translating gives CASSLAGQGSFSNQPQHF. Supplemented by reference TRBV28 and TRBJ1-5, the full variable domain reads DVKVTQSSRYLVKRTGEKVFLECVQDMDHENMFWYRQDPGLGLRLIYFSYDVKMKEKGDIPEGYSVSREKKERFSLILESASTNQTSMYLCASSLAGQGSFSNQPQHFGDGTRLSIL.

The gene calls are TRBV30 and TRBJ1-1, with 7 nucleotides matching TRBD1. V shed 1 base, J shed 3 bases, and the junction held 8 bases outside the gene matches. The V gene's germline CDR1 is GTSNPN and CDR2 SVGIG (reference sequence). CDR3 length: 15 amino acids. CDR3 sequence (DNA): TGTGCCTGGAGTGGAAAGGGGGCGTCGGACACTGAAGCTTTCTTT. As protein: CAWSGKGASDTEAFF.

As concerns this clone: Compared with germline, one end of the junction differs, possibly owing to a read error. The same CDR3 arises from other DNA sequences in this sample as well. The chain employs TRBV2 and TRBJ2-2, with D perhaps matching TRBD2 (5 bases). The CDR3 loop spans 13 amino acids. The germline CDR1 and CDR2 sequences are SNHLY and FYNNEI. DNA for the CDR3: TGCGCCAGCAGGTGGGAGCAGGCCGGGGAGCTGTTTTTT. It specifies CASRWEQAGELFF.

The rearrangement uses TRBV12-3 or TRBV12-4 and TRBJ1-1, with a possible D match to TRBD1 (6 bases). The CDR3 extends over 12 amino acids. Between the trimmed V and J ends, which lost 5 bases and 7 bases, there was a span of 11 bases. DNA for the CDR3: TGTGCCAGCAGTCCCGGACAGAGTGAAGCTTTCTTT. Its translation is CASSPGQSEAFF.

The chain carries TRBV30 and TRBJ2-6; 9 bases fit TRBD1. Germline CDR1 GTSNPN, CDR2 SVGIG (reference sequence). V shed 2 bases and J 1 base; nucleotides not matched to a gene: 6. This CDR3 spans 17 amino acids. CDR3 nucleotides: TGTGCCTGGAGTAGGGACAGGGCCCTTTCTGGGGCCAACGTCCTGACTTTC. This encodes CAWSRDRALSGANVLTF.

The rearrangement links TRBV30 to TRBJ1-5; D remains unclear. Trimming removed 0 bases at V and 6 bases at J, with 15 bases between. CDR1 is GTSNPN, CDR2 SVGIG, per germline (reference sequence). The CDR3 has 15 amino acids. CDR3 DNA: TGTGCCTGGAGTGTACGATGGAGGGATGGTCAGCCCCAGCATTTT. It codes for CAWSVRWRDGQPQHF.

V usage is TRBV29-1 and J usage is TRBJ2-7, with D possibly matching TRBD1 (5 bases). Per germline, CDR1 SQVTM and CDR2 ANQGSEA. The CDR3 length is 13 residues. V was cut by 0 bases and J by 3 bases, with 9 bases left in between. CDR3 nucleotide sequence: TGCAGCGTTGAAGAGGCCCAGGGCTACGAGCAGTACTTC. Amino acid sequence: CSVEEAQGYEQYF.

The chain employs TRBV6-5 and TRBJ1-5; 7 bases agree with TRBD1. CDR1 MNHEY and CDR2 SVGAGI come from the germline V gene. The CDR3 runs 15 residues. With 5 bases clipped from V and 1 base from J, the junction kept 5 bases outside the gene matches. The CDR3 reads CASSKQGFSNQPQHF. CDR3 sequence (DNA): TGTGCCAGCAGTAAACAGGGGTTCAGCAATCAGCCCCAGCATTTT.

The chain employs TRBV6-5 and TRBJ2-1, with a possible D match to TRBD1 (6 bases). CDR1 is MNHEY and CDR2 is SVGAGI in the germline V gene. This CDR3 has 12 residues. The V and J ends lost 5 bases and 9 bases respectively, with 11 bases between them. CDR3 amino acids: CASSTGFVEQFF. The CDR3 coding sequence is TGTGCCAGCAGTACAGGGTTCGTTGAGCAGTTCTTC.

In this sample, this clone turned up a few times. The CDR3 here is CASSRVFMNTEAFF. Here the CDR3 DNA reads TGTGCCAGCAGCCGGGTTTTCATGAACACTGAAGCTTTCTTT. This chain uses TRBV7-9 with TRBJ1-1; D gene unclear. The CDR3 covers 14 residues. The V end lost 5 bases, the J end lost 0 bases, and 10 bases lay between the germline ends. Germline V CDR1 and CDR2: SEHNR, FQNEAQ (reference sequence).